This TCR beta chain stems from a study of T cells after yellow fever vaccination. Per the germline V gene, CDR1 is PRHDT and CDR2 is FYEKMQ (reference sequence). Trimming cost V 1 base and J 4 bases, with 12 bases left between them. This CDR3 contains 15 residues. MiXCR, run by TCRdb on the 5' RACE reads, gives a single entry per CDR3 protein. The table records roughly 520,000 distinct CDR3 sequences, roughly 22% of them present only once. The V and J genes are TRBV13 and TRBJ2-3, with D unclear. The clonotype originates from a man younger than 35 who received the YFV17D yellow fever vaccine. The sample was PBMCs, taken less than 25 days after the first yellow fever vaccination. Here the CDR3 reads CASSLVDTYPDTQYF. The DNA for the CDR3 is TGTGCCAGCAGCTTAGTAGACACATATCCAGATACGCAGTATTTT.